These T cell receptor beta chains were read from a single sample in a study of PD-1 blockade in classical Hodgkin lymphoma. Repertoires were generated with immunoSEQ multiplex PCR, while TCRdb's copy carries only in-frame clones and drops some. Of roughly 150,000 clones listed, around 73% are singletons. Sequenced material: peripheral blood mononuclear cells (PBMCs), taken before the second cycle of nivolumab. Source of these receptors: a human donor with classical Hodgkin lymphoma. The CDR3 runs from the conserved cysteine through the conserved F or W. D genes are given only for firm matches. Part of the rows lack a size; the others show once, few, many or a class for expanded clones.

few NA TRBJ2-5 TRBV5-4 TGTGCCAGCAGCCCTGGAGCTAAGGGCCGGCGGGAGACCCAGTACTTC CASSPGAKGRRETQYF
NA NA TRBJ2-3 TRBV19 TGTGCCACCTCGCGGGGCCTGGGTCTGGATACGCAGTATTTT CATSRGLGLDTQYF
few TRBD1 TRBJ1-2 TRBV6-5 TGTGCCAGCAGTGCCCCCGGGACAGGGTATTATGGCTACACCTTC CASSAPGTGYYGYTF
NA NA TRBJ1-5 TRBV6-6 TGTGCCAGCAGTTACGAGAGGGGACTGTATCAGCCCCAGCATTTT CASSYERGLYQPQHF
NA NA TRBJ2-3 TRBV6-1 TGTGCCAGCAGGATACAGGGCAGCACAGATACGCAGTATTTT CASRIQGSTDTQYF
few NA TRBJ1-5 TRBV7-3 TGTGCCAGCAGCTTAACGGACTTACAGCCCCAGCATTTT CASSLTDLQPQHF
NA NA TRBJ2-7 TRBV6-5 TGTGCCAGCAGTTACGGGGAGGAGCAGTACTTC CASSYGEEQYF
NA NA TRBJ2-3 TRBV6-6 TGTGCCAGCAGTACGACTAGGTCAGATACGCAGTATTTT CASSTTRSDTQYF
NA NA TRBJ1-1 TRBV5-1 TGCGCCAGCAGCTACAGGGTGAACACTGAAGCTTTCTTT CASSYRVNTEAFF
NA NA TRBJ2-5 TRBV9 TGTGCCAGCAGCGTAACGCCGGGGACCCGCCCCACGGAGACCCAGTACTTC CASSVTPGTRPTETQYF
NA NA TRBJ2-1 TRBV29-1 TGCAGCGTTCCCGGGGACACCTACAATGAGCAGTTCTTC CSVPGDTYNEQFF
NA NA TRBJ1-1 TRBV27 TGTGCCAGCAGTCAACAGGGGAACACTGAAGCTTTCTTT CASSQQGNTEAFF
NA TRBD1 TRBJ2-5 TRBV27 TGTGCCAGCAGTATACGGGACAGACAAGAGACCCAGTACTTC CASSIRDRQETQYF
NA TRBD1 TRBJ2-7 TRBV5-4 TGTGCCAGCAGCATGGGACAGGGTTACGAGCAGTACTTC CASSMGQGYEQYF
NA NA TRBJ1-6 TRBV6-6 TGTGCCAGCAGTTACTCGACGGTCACTGGATCACCCCTCCACTTT CASSYSTVTGSPLHF
NA NA TRBJ2-2 TRBV19 TGTGCCAGTAGTCCCCCGACGGTAACCGGGGAGCTGTTTTTT CASSPPTVTGELFF
once NA TRBJ2-7 TRBV10-2 TGCGCCAGCAGGGACAACTCCTACGAGCAGTACTTC CASRDNSYEQYF
NA TRBD2 TRBJ2-3 TRBV10-3 TGTGCCGTCCGGGGGACTAGCGGGGGGGCAGAAGATACGCAGTATTTT CAVRGTSGGAEDTQYF
NA TRBD1 TRBJ1-2 TRBV6-5 TGTGCCAGCAGAGACAGGGTGCGGGGCTACACCTTC CASRDRVRGYTF
once NA TRBJ1-2 TRBV6-6 TGTGCCGGTCAGGGTACCGATGGCTACACCTTC CAGQGTDGYTF
few NA TRBJ1-2 TRBV19 TGTGCCAGTAGTATAGGCCGTAACTATGGCTACACCTTC CASSIGRNYGYTF
NA NA TRBJ2-2 TRBV2 TGTGCCAGCAGAATTGAGGGGGAAGTCACCGGGGAGCTGTTTTTT CASRIEGEVTGELFF
NA TRBD1 TRBJ1-4 TRBV6-5 TGTGCCAGCAGTCGGGGGACAGGACCGGGGGAAAAACTGTTTTTT CASSRGTGPGEKLFF
NA TRBD2 TRBJ2-7 TRBV29-1 TGCAGCGTCGCTAGCGGGGAGTTTCAGACCTACGAGCAGTACTTC CSVASGEFQTYEQYF
NA TRBD2 TRBJ2-1 TRBV5-1 TGCGCCAGCAGGGATGCTAGCGGGAGTATCGATGAGCAGTTCTTC CASRDASGSIDEQFF
few NA TRBJ1-3 TRBV2 TGTGCCAGCAGGGGGGGTCCTGGAAACACCATATATTTT CASRGGPGNTIYF
NA NA TRBJ2-7 TRBV9 TGTGCCAGCAGCGTAGTGGCAGGGACTTTAGGCGAGCAGTACTTC CASSVVAGTLGEQYF